Below are 16 T cell receptor beta chains sequenced from a single sample in a study of cytomegalovirus exposure and HLA in healthy donors. PCR employed 60 Vbeta and 13 Jbeta primers. The repertoire was sequenced with immunoSEQ multiplex PCR; TCRdb's copy has only in-frame clones and lacks some. This sample carries a few hundred thousand clones, approximately 80% of them seen once, and the ten largest clones take around 0.33%. Material: PBMCs. The receptors originated from a girl aged 2 to 10 in good health and CMV-seronegative.

This clone occurred a few times. The chain is built from TRBV13 and TRBJ2-1; the D is unclear. The CDR3 consists of 13 residues. Per germline, CDR1 PRHDT and CDR2 FYEKMQ (reference sequence). V dropped 5 bases and J dropped 7 bases, with 12 bases sitting between them. This CDR3 is CASSPQTLNEQFF. The CDR3 region has the DNA TGTGCCAGCAGCCCCCAAACCCTAAATGAGCAGTTCTTC.

The chain joins TRBV27 to TRBJ2-1; 11 bases match TRBD2. The CDR3 consists of 17 residues. The ends lost 0 bases at V and 4 bases at J; junction bases unmatched: 5. Per germline, CDR1 MNHEY and CDR2 SMNVEV (reference sequence). CDR3 loop: CASSLSISGRDYNEQFF. CDR3 bases: TGTGCCAGCAGTTTATCGATTAGCGGGAGGGATTACAATGAGCAGTTCTTC.

This clone was detected once. The gene calls are TRBV5-4 and TRBJ2-7; 11 positions agree with TRBD1. Looked up from germline, CDR1 is SGHNT and CDR2 is YYREEE (reference sequence). This CDR3 contains 14 residues. With V trimmed by 4 bases and J by 6 bases, 6 bases remained unmatched. CDR3 bases: TGTGCCAGCAGCCCTGGACAGGGGGCGGGCGAGCAGTACTTC. Its translation: CASSPGQGAGEQYF.

The chain has TRBV13 and TRBJ2-5; D perhaps matches TRBD2 (6 bases). V lost 2 bases and J lost 9, with 19 bases in between. This CDR3 is 15 amino acids long. Germline loops: CDR1 PRHDT, CDR2 FYEKMQ (reference sequence). CDR3 region: CASSLRRGTVGAQYF. CDR3 nucleotides: TGTGCCAGCAGCTTAAGGAGGGGAACCGTAGGAGCCCAGTACTTC.

The chain combines TRBV9 with TRBJ2-3, with no clear D. The V end lost 3 bases, the J end lost 8 bases, and 16 bases lay between the germline ends. This CDR3 region has 14 residues. Germline assignment: CDR1 SGDLS and CDR2 YYNGEE. The CDR3 spells CASSEAAYTPTQYF. The CDR3 DNA reads as TGTGCCAGCAGCGAGGCGGCCTATACCCCTACGCAGTATTTT.

This clone was seen more than once but under ten times. J is TRBJ1-4 and V is TRBV20-1; unclear D gene. V lost 6 bases, J lost 7 bases, and 9 bases lay in between. CDR1 is DFQATT, CDR2 SNEGSKA, per germline (reference sequence). The CDR3 runs 11 residues. The CDR3, as DNA: TGCAGTGCAAAGAGATGTGAAAAACTGTTTTTT. It is translated as CSAKRCEKLFF.

J is TRBJ1-1 and V is TRBV4-1, with TRBD1 as a possible D gene (6 bases). The CDR3 length is 17 residues. With 7 bases removed from V and 1 base from J, the gap between germline ends came to 22 bases. The germline V gene encodes CDR1 MGHRA and CDR2 YSYEKL. CDR3 nucleotide sequence: TGCGCCAGCACCCCGGGAAGGGGGACATCATCGAACACTGAAGCTTTCTTT. Protein product: CASTPGRGTSSNTEAFF.

The CDR3 region is CASSLMGAGTEAFF. The CDR3, as DNA: TGTGCCAGCAGTTTAATGGGGGCGGGCACTGAAGCTTTCTTT. This rearrangement joins TRBV27 to TRBJ1-1; the D gene is possibly TRBD1 (6 bases). This CDR3 spans 14 amino acids. Germline values: CDR1 MNHEY, CDR2 SMNVEV (reference sequence). Trimming stripped 2 bases from V and 4 bases from J, with 11 bases between.

The chain is built from TRBV18 and TRBJ2-7, with TRBD2 identical over 10 bases. CDR1 and CDR2 from the germline V gene are KGHSH and LQKENI. V gave up 1 base and J gave up 0 bases; unmatched junction bases: 3. CDR3 length equals 16 residues. The CDR3: CASSPQRGGSSYEQYF. DNA of the CDR3: TGTGCCAGCTCACCACAGCGGGGGGGTAGCTCCTACGAGCAGTACTTC.

This clone was counted a few times. The J gene is TRBJ1-1, the V gene TRBV2; a weak D match, TRBD1 (5 bases). Germline-derived CDR1 and CDR2 are SNHLY and FYNNEI. The ends were cut back, 6 bases at V and 7 bases at J, with 15 bases in the middle. The CDR3 contains 13 residues. CDR3 sequence: CASSLEGRIEAFF. CDR3 DNA sequence: TGTGCCAGCAGCCTGGAGGGGCGGATTGAAGCTTTCTTT. Combining the CDR3 with reference TRBV2 and TRBJ1-1 gives the whole variable domain EPEVTQTPSHQVTQMGQEVILRCVPISNHLYFYWYRQILGQKVEFLVSFYNNEISEKSEIFDDQFSVERPDGSNFTLKIRSTKLEDSAMYFCASSLEGRIEAFFGQGTRLTVV.

The chain recombines TRBV5-4 with TRBJ2-5; 15 positions match TRBD2. Germline loops: CDR1 SGHNT, CDR2 YYREEE (reference sequence). CDR3 size: 16 residues. J was trimmed by 5 bases and V by 4 bases; bases with no gene match: 6. The CDR3 sequence is CASSGLAGGTKETQYF. In DNA form, the CDR3 reads TGTGCCAGCAGCGGACTAGCGGGGGGGACCAAGGAGACCCAGTACTTC. Based on the CDR3 plus reference TRBV5-4 and TRBJ2-5, the full variable domain is ETGVTQSPTHLIKTRGQQVTLRCSSQSGHNTVSWYQQALGQGPQFIFQYYREEENGRGNFPPRFSGLQFPNYSSELNVNALELDDSALYLCASSGLAGGTKETQYFGPGTRLLVL.

This clone was recorded a few times. V gene TRBV7-3 combines with J gene TRBJ2-1; 9 bases fit TRBD1. Germline V gene lookup returns CDR1 SGHTA and CDR2 FQGTGA. The length of the CDR3 is 14 residues. J was trimmed by 4 bases and V by 4 bases; bases with no gene match: 2. CDR3 protein: CASSSGQGYNEQFF. For the CDR3, the DNA is TGTGCCAGCAGCTCCGGACAGGGGTACAATGAGCAGTTCTTC.

This clone came up a few times. The chain is built from TRBV5-1 and TRBJ2-7; tentative D call: TRBD1 (6 bases). Germline CDR1 reads SGHRS; CDR2 reads YFSETQ. This CDR3 contains 16 residues. V was cut by 4 bases and J by 5 bases, with 22 bases left in between. CDR3 bases: TGCGCCAGCAGCCTGGAAACAGGGTTCGTACTCCACGAGCAGTACTTC. Its protein is CASSLETGFVLHEQYF.

This clone was observed a single time. The J gene is TRBJ1-5, the V gene TRBV28; D uncertain. CDR3 length: 15 residues. Germline loops: CDR1 MDHEN, CDR2 SYDVKM. The germline V and J ends were trimmed by 2 bases and 2 bases, with 10 bases remaining between them. The CDR3 reads CASSLAGIGNQPQHF. Written as DNA, the CDR3 is TGTGCCAGCAGTTTAGCGGGGATTGGCAATCAGCCCCAGCATTTT. The variable domain in full, with the rest retrieved from reference TRBV28 and TRBJ1-5, is DVKVTQSSRYLVKRTGEKVFLECVQDMDHENMFWYRQDPGLGLRLIYFSYDVKMKEKGDIPEGYSVSREKKERFSLILESASTNQTSMYLCASSLAGIGNQPQHFGDGTRLSIL.

CDR3 in amino acids: CASSYGMYRNQPQHF. CDR3 bases: TGTGCCAGCAGTTACGGCATGTATCGCAATCAGCCCCAGCATTTT. V usage is TRBV6-6 and J usage is TRBJ1-5; D gene uncertain. The CDR3 loop spans 15 amino acids. V was pared by 2 bases and J by 2 bases, with 10 bases between. The V gene's germline CDR1 is MNHNY and CDR2 SVGAGI (reference sequence).

The chain uses TRBV12-5 and TRBJ2-7, with TRBD1 identical over 7 bases. The CDR3 has 14 amino acids. Trimming cost V 7 bases and J 3 bases; bases outside gene matches: 9. CDR1 LGHNT and CDR2 FRNRAP come from the germline V gene. In nucleotides, the CDR3 is TGTGCTAGTGCCAGGGGGTTGGGGGACTACGAGCAGTACTTC. It yields the protein CASARGLGDYEQYF.